These 22 T cell receptor beta chains were sequenced from one sample in a study of T-cell reconstitution after alpha-beta-depleted transplantation in children. The TCRbeta library was prepared with unique molecular identifiers. MiXCR, run by TCRdb on the PCR reads, gives a single entry per CDR3 protein. The data hold around 700,000 distinct CDR3 sequences, with about 12% observed a single time. The source was PBMCs, collected before TCRalphabeta/CD19-depleted stem cell transplant. The receptors originated from a girl aged 2 to 10 with congenital amegakaryocytic thrombocytopenia, due to receive a stem cell transplant.

This clonotype was picked up a small number of times. This chain uses TRBV18 with TRBJ2-2; 13 bases map to TRBD2. With V trimmed by 8 bases and J by 3 bases, 3 bases remained unmatched. CDR1 and CDR2 (germline): KGHSH, LQKENI. CDR3 size: 15 residues. The CDR3: CASPGLAGDTGELFF. As DNA, the CDR3 is TGTGCCAGCCCTGGACTAGCGGGAGACACCGGGGAGCTGTTTTTT.

This clonotype was seen only a few times. The genes are TRBV28 and TRBJ1-4, with 9 bases matching TRBD1. With 2 bases clipped from V and 2 bases from J, the junction kept 6 bases outside the gene matches. The length of the CDR3 is 17 residues. In germline, CDR1 is MDHEN, CDR2 SYDVKM. CDR3: CASSLVGQGSTNEKLFF. DNA of the CDR3: TGTGCCAGCAGTTTAGTGGGACAGGGATCCACTAATGAAAAACTGTTTTTT.

The J gene is TRBJ2-5, the V gene TRBV27, with 16 bases that match TRBD2. The CDR3 loop spans 18 amino acids. The ends lost 6 bases at V and 5 bases at J; junction bases unmatched: 12. Germline V lookup: CDR1 MNHEY, CDR2 SMNVEV (reference sequence). CDR3 bases: TGTGCCAGCAGCGTGGGACTAGCGGGAGGGCCTTTGTTGGAGACCCAGTACTTC. Its translation: CASSVGLAGGPLLETQYF.

This clonotype was counted between two and nine times. The V and J genes are TRBV20-1 and TRBJ2-3; D not certain. V was clipped by 3 bases and J by 1 base, with 14 bases between them. The germline CDR1 and CDR2 sequences are DFQATT and SNEGSKA (reference sequence). This CDR3 has 15 residues. This chain's CDR3 is CSASEPLDRTDTQYF. The CDR3 DNA follows: TGCAGTGCTAGTGAGCCCCTGGACCGCACAGATACGCAGTATTTT.

Remarks on this clonotype: At one end, the junction sequence differs from germline, possibly due to a read error. The chain is built from TRBV27 and TRBJ2-1; 14 bases map to TRBD2. Looked up from germline, CDR1 is MNHEY and CDR2 is SMNVEV (reference sequence). This CDR3 is 19 amino acids long. CDR3: CASSSWTSGRPSSYNEQLF. The CDR3 nucleotides are TGTGCCAGCAGTTCCTGGACTAGCGGGAGGCCGAGCTCCTACAATGAGCAGCTCTTC.

As regards this clonotype: The junction and the germline gene differ at one end; a read error may be behind it. The genes are TRBV29-1 and TRBJ2-7; 7 bases fit TRBD1. This CDR3 is 11 amino acids long. Germline CDR1 and CDR2: SQVTM and ANQGSEA. The CDR3 coding sequence is TGCAGCTTTGAGGGGGCGAACGAGCAGTACTTC. As protein: CSFEGANEQYF.

In its sample, this clonotype was seen many times. This rearrangement joins TRBV3-1 to TRBJ2-5; TRBD2 aligns across 8 bases. V lost 1 base to trimming and J lost 3 bases; unmatched junction nucleotides: 1. In germline, CDR1 is LGHDT, CDR2 YNNKEL (reference sequence). CDR3 length equals 14 residues. The chain's CDR3 is CASSQAAGEETQYF. CDR3 DNA sequence: TGTGCCAGCAGCCAAGCAGCGGGAGAAGAGACCCAGTACTTC.

The rearrangement joins TRBV7-9 to TRBJ2-7; D ambiguous. With 5 bases removed from V and 0 bases from J, the gap between germline ends came to 8 bases. The CDR3 sequence is 13 residues long. Germline CDR1 SEHNR, CDR2 FQNEAQ (reference sequence). The DNA for the CDR3 is TGTGCCAGCAGCCATCCCCACTCCTACGAGCAGTACTTC. It is translated as CASSHPHSYEQYF.

J is TRBJ2-7 and V is TRBV5-1; 10 bases agree with TRBD1. The germline V gene has CDR1 SGHRS and CDR2 YFSETQ. CDR3 length: 15 residues. With V trimmed by 2 bases and J by 1 base, 3 bases remained unmatched. CDR3 sequence reads: CASSFRDRGSYEQYF. Written as DNA, the CDR3 is TGCGCCAGCAGCTTCCGGGACAGGGGTTCCTACGAGCAGTACTTC.

V and J are TRBV2 and TRBJ2-3; D is ambiguous. In germline, CDR1 is SNHLY, CDR2 FYNNEI. CDR3 size: 15 residues. V lost 8 bases to trimming and J lost 4 bases, with 19 bases between them. This CDR3 is CASGIRNQVPDTQYF. As DNA, the CDR3 is TGTGCCAGCGGGATCCGAAACCAAGTGCCAGATACGCAGTATTTT.

J is TRBJ1-2 and V is TRBV14; 7 bases fit TRBD1. V lost 5 bases and J lost 8; bases outside the gene matches: 8. Germline V gives CDR1 SGHDN, CDR2 FVKESK. The CDR3 totals 13 residues. The CDR3: CASSKGQAAGYTF. CDR3 DNA: TGTGCCAGCAGCAAAGGACAGGCGGCGGGCTACACCTTC.

Only one count was recorded for this clonotype. The chain couples TRBV30 to TRBJ2-1, with 7 bases aligning to TRBD2. The trim removed 4 bases at V and 5 bases at J, leaving 11 bases unmatched. There are 15 residues in the CDR3. Germline CDR1 and CDR2: GTSNPN and SVGIG (reference sequence). CDR3 sequence reads: CAWNLGLAAHNEQFF. CDR3 in DNA: TGTGCCTGGAACCTGGGTCTAGCGGCACACAATGAGCAGTTCTTC.

This clonotype was detected only a few times. This chain joins TRBV25-1 and TRBJ2-1; D uncertain. V was trimmed by 6 bases and J by 2 bases, leaving 14 bases between them. Germline assignment: CDR1 MGHDK and CDR2 SYGVNS. This CDR3 has 15 amino acids. The CDR3 region has the DNA TGTGCCAGCAGCGGGTCAAGTGGGCCCTACAATGAGCAGTTCTTC. Amino acids: CASSGSSGPYNEQFF. Supplemented by reference TRBV25-1 and TRBJ2-1, the full variable domain reads EADIYQTPRYLVIGTGKKITLECSQTMGHDKMYWYQQDPGMELHLIHYSYGVNSTEKGDLSSESTVSRIRTEHFPLTLESARPSHTSQYLCASSGSSGPYNEQFFGPGTRLTVL.

This clonotype was picked up a small number of times. This chain joins TRBV18 and TRBJ2-7, with D unclear. The CDR3 loop spans 14 amino acids. Germline CDR1 KGHSH, CDR2 LQKENI. The V end was cut by 0 bases, the J end by 5 bases, with 11 bases between. CDR3 sequence: CASSPPIRPHEQYF. CDR3 DNA: TGTGCCAGCTCACCACCGATCCGTCCTCACGAGCAGTACTTC.

This clonotype was seen a handful of times. This sequence joins TRBV5-6 and TRBJ2-2; 7 bases line up with TRBD1. Germline V lookup: CDR1 SGHDT, CDR2 YYEEEE. J lost 3 bases, V lost 2 bases, and 7 bases had no gene match. The CDR3 sequence is 16 residues long. Here the CDR3 DNA reads TGTGCCAGCAGCTTCATCCGGGACAGCTACACCGGGGAGCTGTTTTTT. This encodes CASSFIRDSYTGELFF. Combining the CDR3 with reference TRBV5-6 and TRBJ2-2 gives the whole variable domain DAGVTQSPTHLIKTRGQQVTLRCSPKSGHDTVSWYQQALGQGPQFIFQYYEEEERQRGNFPDRFSGHQFPNYSSELNVNALLLGDSALYLCASSFIRDSYTGELFFGEGSRLTVL.

The chain joins TRBV5-1 to TRBJ2-5, with D unresolved. The germline V gene has CDR1 SGHRS and CDR2 YFSETQ. The length of the CDR3 is 15 residues. V was trimmed by 0 bases and J by 0 bases, leaving 9 bases between them. DNA for the CDR3: TGCGCCAGCAGCTTGGTTGTCCAGAACCAAGAGACCCAGTACTTC. Its protein product is CASSLVVQNQETQYF.

In this sample, this clonotype turned up a few times. The genes are TRBV3-1 and TRBJ2-1, with unresolved D. The CDR3 sequence is 13 residues long. V lost 0 bases and J lost 6, with 6 bases in between. CDR1 and CDR2 from the germline V gene are LGHDT and YNNKEL (reference sequence). The CDR3 DNA is TGTGCCAGCAGCCAAGAGCTGCCCAATGAGCAGTTCTTC. Its translation: CASSQELPNEQFF.

The chain recombines TRBV29-1 with TRBJ2-5, with unresolved D. Germline loops: CDR1 SQVTM, CDR2 ANQGSEA. Deletions cut 2 bases from V and 2 bases from J, with 9 bases between. The CDR3 has 13 residues. CDR3: CSVEPKAQETQYF. The CDR3 DNA reads as TGCAGCGTTGAACCCAAGGCGCAAGAGACCCAGTACTTC.

This clonotype appeared many times. The V call is TRBV20-1, the J call TRBJ2-7, with TRBD2 as a possible D gene (5 bases). Germline lookup yields CDR1 DFQATT and CDR2 SNEGSKA (reference sequence). Trimming shortened V by 5 bases and J by 3 bases, and 14 bases separated the two germline ends. CDR3 length: 13 residues. CDR3 sequence reads: CSAPRSGGYEQYF. The CDR3 nucleotides are TGCAGTGCTCCCAGGTCAGGAGGCTACGAGCAGTACTTC.

This clonotype was observed a handful of times. The J gene is TRBJ2-1, the V gene TRBV11-1; a possible D gene is TRBD2 (6 bases). The V end lost 4 bases, the J end lost 1 base, and 29 bases lay between the germline ends. Germline V CDR1 and CDR2: SGHAT, FQDESV (reference sequence). The CDR3 contains 21 residues. CDR3 coding DNA: TGTGCCAGCAGCTCCGAAATTATTTCGACTAGTTTGTCGTCGTCCTACAATGAGCAGTTCTTC. Amino acids: CASSSEIISTSLSSSYNEQFF.

This chain uses TRBV19 with TRBJ2-1; D is possibly TRBD2 (6 bases). This CDR3 is built from 15 residues. CDR1 and CDR2 (germline): LNHDA, SQIVND (reference sequence). V was pared by 7 bases and J by 1 base, with 14 bases between. CDR3 region: CASTALSGSYNEQFF. CDR3 DNA sequence: TGTGCCAGTACCGCTTTAAGCGGGTCCTACAATGAGCAGTTCTTC.

This clonotype was observed many times. This chain connects TRBV12-3 or TRBV12-4 to TRBJ2-7, with no clear D. Trimming took off 4 bases at V and 6 bases at J, with 7 bases between the two ends. The CDR3 length is 11 residues. DNA of the CDR3: TGTGCCAGCAGTTCCCGGGCCGAGCAGTACTTC. Translated, it gives CASSSRAEQYF.